This T cell receptor (beta chain) is from a study of OX40 agonist ivuxolimab in advanced cancers. As for the study more broadly: Ivuxolimab was an agonistic, fully human IgG2 monoclonal antibody directed against OX40 (CD134), a costimulatory receptor. Prior anti-PD-1, anti-PD-L1 or anti-CTLA-4 therapy was permitted, and checkpoint inhibitors had been received by roughly 40% of dose-escalation patients. The monotherapy dose-escalation portion (N of about 50 patients) of the phase I ivuxolimab trial is reported in the paper. Intravenous ivuxolimab was administered to patients every 2 weeks at six dose levels: 0.01, 0.1, 0.3, 1.5, 3 and 10 mg/kg. Partial responses occurred in three dose-escalation patients, of whom one had hepatocellular carcinoma and two had cutaneous melanoma. The point of sequencing TCRbeta in the periphery was to test whether ivuxolimab changed TCR sequence diversity and drove clonal T-cell expansion. In the dose-escalation cohort, 82.7% of patients were male, and the mean age was approximately 60 years, with a range of about 23 to 85. Of the 52 patients in dose escalation, some 20 had hepatocellular carcinoma, about 15 had melanoma, 9 had renal cell carcinoma and 9 had head and neck cancer. Here is what the overall study found, with its caveats: After ivuxolimab, CD8+ T cells had more expanded clones than CD4+ T cells on average. Low levels of normalized T-cell clonal expansion were also seen in some patients who did not respond. At doses of 0.1 to 3.0 mg/kg, clonal expansion of both CD4+ and CD8+ T cells in blood was seen between baseline and week 6. In partial responders in the 0.1-3.0 mg/kg groups, normalized peripheral clonal expansion was found to be among the lowest, especially among CD8+ T cells. Which antigens the clonally expanded peripheral T cells were specific for was not determined.

Counted from cysteine to phenylalanine, this CDR3 has 16 amino acids. The only DNA kept is the CDR3, 48 bases in frame from the first base. Based on the germline V gene (reference sequence), the CDR1 and CDR2 sequences are MNHNY and SVGAGI. To sequence the TCRbeta CDR3 region, genomic DNA was isolated from the sorted cells. The immunoSEQ Assay was used to sequence the TCRbeta CDR3 regions. Held by TCRdb, this immuneACCESS table contains in-frame sequences only and omits some clones. Under half of the omission traces to an unresolved V gene where checked; the cause of the rest is unknown. The sample table lists about 24,000 clones, 79% of them with a count of one. The top ten clones comprise around 13% of the sample. Remarks on this clone: What antigen it recognizes has not been identified. Sequence at one end of the junction differs from germline and may be a read error.

Patients with autoimmune disease history or receiving systemic immunosuppression were excluded from the trial. Peripheral blood for TCR sequencing was collected from all dose cohorts at baseline, on cycle 4 day 1, and on cycle 7 day 1. The samples were drawn from a first-in-human, open-label, multicenter phase I dose-escalation trial of ivuxolimab. Adults with locally advanced or metastatic melanoma, renal cell carcinoma, hepatocellular carcinoma or head and neck squamous cell carcinoma were enrolled in the trial. Before TCR sequencing, CD4+ T cells and CD8+ T cells from peripheral blood were sorted into separate populations.

Sequencing used CD4+ or CD8+ T cells sorted from blood, obtained in a trial of the OX40 agonist ivuxolimab. The origin of this receptor is an adult with an advanced solid tumor such as melanoma, head and neck, liver or kidney cancer. The V and J genes are TRBV6-6 and TRBJ2-4; the D gene is unclear. The DNA sequence is given as TGTGCCAGCAGTGACTCTGGGGTGGTAGCCAAAAACATTCAGTACTTC. Its coded protein is CASSDSGVVAKNIQYF.